Detailed here is one TCR beta chain. Its antigen is currently not known. No base-level quality is on record; no much larger clone is a single base apart. CD8 naive samples consisted of CD45RO-negative cells that were positively selected for CCR7, yielding a CD45RA+CCR7+ population without TemRA cells. The donors were healthy, HIV-negative adults who had no recently reported acute infections or vaccinations. All donors were Caucasian adults living in Nashville, Tennessee, USA. Blood was obtained by leukapheresis, after which PBMCs were separated by Ficoll-Histopaque density gradient centrifugation and cryopreserved in liquid nitrogen vapor phase. Analytical flow cytometry was used to check the purity and quantity of every magnetically sorted T cell population. Genomic DNA was isolated from every sorted fraction and measured by UV absorbance on a Nanodrop 2000c. Using the deep immunoSEQ assay, multiplex PCR amplified TCR CDR3 regions from genomic DNA. Genomic DNA extracted from each cell subset was distributed evenly over all wells of several immunoSEQ 96-well plates, and each plate served as one replicate. For sorted subsets, 150 to 250 ng of genomic DNA, equivalent to around 30,000 T cell genomes, went into each replicate PCR. Purified libraries were measured with a Qubit 3.0 fluorometer, size-checked on a Bioanalyzer 2100, and measured again with the KAPA Library Quantification kit. A separate single-read 150-cycle Illumina NextSeq 550 flow cell was used to sequence each immunoSEQ 96-well plate. The authors' pipeline ran thus. Because the immunoSEQ output included only junctional sequences and no quality scores, the filtering could not be the same as the filtering used for full-length reads. To assign V/J genes and CDR3, sequences were annotated using PyIR, a Python wrapper for IgBLAST v1.9, with IMGT germline references. Any read was removed if the V/J assignment was weak (E-value above 1e-6), the CDR3 was missing, or the read contained stop codons, out-of-frame junctions, or ambiguous translated residues. V3J clonotypes were defined by identical inferred V gene, J gene, and CDR3 amino acid sequence. Percentage overlap between repertoires was computed as shared unique clonotypes divided by the size of the smaller repertoire. Repertoire richness was assessed with RTK rarefaction, the Chao1 estimator, and Recon v2.1 estimates of unobserved clonotypes. Generation probabilities for all TCRbeta clonotypes obtained by the gDNA method from several donors were computed using OLGA. Drawn from immuneACCESS, this table holds only the in-frame rearrangements with V and J called that TCRdb kept. Clones are partly lost; checked studies trace under half to an unresolved V gene and leave the rest unexplained. For V, J and clone size, that table is used; D and trimming come from the DNA. The sample records around 2,100,000 clones, about 95% of which are singletons. The ten largest clones capture approximately 1.2% of the sample.

The data were obtained in a study of shared clonotypes between healthy human individuals (dated by TCRdb to 2018 to 2020). A note on the overall study: The cohort included three men and a couple of women between 18 and 49 years of age. For each donor, three plates each were used for CD4 naive and CD4 memory, two plates were used for CD8 naive, and one plate was used for CD8 memory. Different laboratories and diverse techniques were used to prepare libraries and sequence TCR repertoires, to increase sequencing depth and limit assay-specific biases. Per donor, leukapheresis produced somewhere between about 0.85 and 10 billion PBMCs. The study deeply sequenced blood TCR repertoires of about five healthy adults to estimate repertoire size and the extent of clonotype sharing between individuals. The investigation overall reported the following: Sampling was restricted to blood, and TCR repertoires in tissue are likely to differ from TCR repertoires in blood. Pairwise subsampling indicated that sequencing depth was expected to affect the degree of clonotype sharing among donors. Larger estimated clonotype richness was generally found for naive subsets than for memory subsets. Even with the large sequencing depth, rarefaction of the sorted-subset datasets indicated that sequencing was incomplete. Sharing across a few donors was observed for approximately 4.6% of naive CD4, over 3% of naive CD8, 2.3% of memory CD4, and around 0.44% of memory CD8 clonotypes. Because the study included only a small number of donors, the genetic and exposure-history diversity represented was limited. Compared with non-shared clonotypes, clonotypes shared by all four sorted-subset donors had higher generation probabilities.

This clonotype was sampled from a man aged 18 to 29 in good health. The sequencing input was naive CD8+ T cells sorted from blood. Taken with the paper, the label for cell subset or site translates to: CD45RA+CCR7+.

The CDR3 region: CAWELTGGAGSPLHF. The DNA reads TGTGCCTGGGAATTAACAGGGGGCGCAGGGTCACCCCTCCACTTT. The chain is encoded by TRBV30 joined to TRBJ1-6; 9 central nucleotides agree with TRBD1. CDR1 and CDR2, per the germline V gene (reference sequence), are GTSNPN and SVGIG. The CDR3 runs 15 amino acids, cysteine and phenylalanine included. Just CDR3 DNA is preserved here, 45 bases in frame from base 1. Trimming leaves V shorter by 5 bases and J shorter by 10 bases, with the junction holding 12 bases beyond the gene matches.